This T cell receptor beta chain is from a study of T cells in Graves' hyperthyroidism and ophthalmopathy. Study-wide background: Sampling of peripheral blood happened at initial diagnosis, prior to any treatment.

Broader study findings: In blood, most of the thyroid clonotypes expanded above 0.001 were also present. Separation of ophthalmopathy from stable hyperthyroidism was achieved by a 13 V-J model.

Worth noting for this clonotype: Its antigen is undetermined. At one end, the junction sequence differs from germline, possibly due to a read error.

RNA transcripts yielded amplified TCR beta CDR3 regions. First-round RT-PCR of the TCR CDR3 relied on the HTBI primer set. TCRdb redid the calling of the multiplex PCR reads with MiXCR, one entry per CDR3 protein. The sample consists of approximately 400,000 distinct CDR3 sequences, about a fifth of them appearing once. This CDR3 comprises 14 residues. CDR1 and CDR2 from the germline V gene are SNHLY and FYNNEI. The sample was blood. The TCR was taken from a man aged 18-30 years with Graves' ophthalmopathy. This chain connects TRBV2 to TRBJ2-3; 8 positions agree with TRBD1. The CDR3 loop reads CASSQGRGQDTQYF. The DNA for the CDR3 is TGCGCCAGCAGCCAAGGCAGGGGGCAAGATACGCAGTATTTT.